This passage covers 10 T cell receptor beta chains from one sample sequenced in a study of metastatic and nonmetastatic thyroid tumors. TCRdb re-processed the PCR reads through MiXCR. The repertoire holds about 6,900 clones, with approximately 30% as singletons. All patients were treatment-naive before thyroid surgery. Sequencing used adjacent normal tissue. These receptors came from a male donor with papillary thyroid cancer or a benign thyroid nodule (not recorded which). Some clones in this sample may be carry-over from other donors' samples.

This clone came up a few times. The V call is TRBV7-3, the J call TRBJ2-7, with TRBD1 matching over 9 bases. Per germline, CDR1 SGHTA and CDR2 FQGTGA. CDR3 length: 14 amino acids. Trimming cost V 3 bases and J 5 bases; bases outside gene matches: 5. CDR3 sequence reads: CASSLGGQGHEQYF. The CDR3 DNA follows: TGTGCCAGCAGCTTGGGGGGACAGGGCCACGAGCAGTACTTC.

This clone is medium-sized (0.01 to 0.1%) within its sample. The chain is built from TRBV7-9 and TRBJ2-1; D uncertain. Trimming took off 5 bases at V and 3 bases at J, with 14 bases between the two ends. CDR3 length equals 15 residues. Per germline, CDR1 SEHNR and CDR2 FQNEAQ (reference sequence). The CDR3 sequence is CASSANSNGYNEQFF. The CDR3, as DNA: TGTGCCAGCAGCGCAAACAGTAATGGCTACAATGAGCAGTTCTTC.

This clone was picked up many times. J is TRBJ2-5 and V is TRBV7-8; D might be TRBD1 (5 bases). Trimming stripped 4 bases from V and 2 bases from J, with 14 bases between. The CDR3 has 15 amino acids. CDR1 SGHVS and CDR2 FQNEAQ come from the germline V gene. The chain's CDR3 is CASSSDRQRQETQYF. For the CDR3, the DNA is TGTGCCAGCAGCTCAGATCGACAGCGTCAAGAGACCCAGTACTTC.

This chain joins TRBV5-1 and TRBJ2-7; unclear D gene. Germline V gene lookup returns CDR1 SGHRS and CDR2 YFSETQ. Trimming shortened V by 4 bases and J by 2 bases, and 10 bases separated the two germline ends. The CDR3 sequence is 13 residues long. This CDR3 reads CASSPDGAYEQYF. The CDR3 coding sequence is TGCGCCAGCAGCCCTGACGGCGCCTACGAGCAGTACTTC.

The table lists this clone with many counts. A much larger clonotype is one base distant, so this may be a read error. The sample contains more than one DNA sequence encoding this CDR3. The J gene is TRBJ2-3, the V gene TRBV5-1; possibly TRBD2 for D (5 bases). CDR1 is SGHRS, CDR2 YFSETQ, per germline. The CDR3 runs 18 residues. V shed 0 bases and J shed 2 bases, with 19 bases lying between them. The CDR3 reads CASSLDPTRVHITDTQYF. As DNA, the CDR3 is TGCGCCAGCAGCTTGGACCCCACTAGAGTTCATATCACAGATACGCAGTATTTT.

In its sample, this clone is medium-sized. The gene calls are TRBV7-9 and TRBJ2-2; 8 nucleotides align to TRBD1. Germline CDR1 is SEHNR and CDR2 is FQNEAQ (reference sequence). The length of the CDR3 is 15 residues. J was trimmed by 7 bases and V by 4 bases; bases with no gene match: 8. CDR3 amino acids: CASSSRDRPIGELFF. The CDR3 DNA follows: TGTGCCAGCAGCTCCCGGGACAGGCCTATCGGGGAGCTGTTTTTT. The whole variable domain, filled in from reference TRBV7-9 and TRBJ2-2, reads DTGVSQNPRHKITKRGQNVTFRCDPISEHNRLYWYRQTLGQGPEFLTYFQNEAQLEKSRLLSDRFSAERPKGSFSTLEIQRTEQGDSAMYLCASSSRDRPIGELFFGEGSRLTVL.

This clone was observed a single time. This sequence joins TRBV5-6 and TRBJ2-7; D is perhaps TRBD1 (5 bases). Trimming pared 3 bases from V and 0 bases from J, leaving 7 bases between. Per germline, CDR1 SGHDT and CDR2 YYEEEE. This CDR3 spans 13 amino acids. The CDR3 spells CASSSDSSYEQYF. The DNA for the CDR3 is TGTGCCAGCAGCTCCGACAGCTCCTACGAGCAGTACTTC.

This clone was detected only a few times. This sequence joins TRBV12-5 and TRBJ2-1, with 9 bases fitting TRBD1. Germline assignment: CDR1 LGHNT and CDR2 FRNRAP. The CDR3 has 14 amino acids. J was trimmed by 7 bases and V by 3 bases; bases with no gene match: 4. DNA for the CDR3: TGTGCTAGTGGTTTACAGGGGGCGGAAAATGAGCAGTTCTTC. It specifies CASGLQGAENEQFF.

This clone was detected ten times or more. The rearrangement links TRBV11-2 to TRBJ2-7; D may be TRBD1 (6 bases). V was trimmed by 5 bases and J by 12 bases, leaving 20 bases between them. Per germline, CDR1 SGHAT and CDR2 FQNNGV. The CDR3 spans 13 residues. The CDR3, as DNA: TGTGCCAGCAGCGCCTACGTAGGAGGACAGACGTACTTC. Amino acids: CASSAYVGGQTYF.

This clone was seen a few times. No conserved phenylalanine or tryptophan is present at the end of the CDR3, so a read error is the likely explanation. Because the CDR3's place on the DNA is in doubt, the DNA is left out and the CDR3 is given as listed by TCRdb. This rearrangement joins TRBV25-1 to TRBJ1-2. The germline V gene has CDR1 MGHDK and CDR2 SYGVNS. Inclusive of both ends, the CDR3 amounts to 13 amino acids. CDR3 protein: CASSEYRRRWLHL.